The clone carrying this T cell receptor beta chain was detected many times. Library construction for TCR beta used iRepertoire HTBI primers and Arm-PCR of CDR3 regions. From the multiplex PCR reads, TCRdb called clonotypes with MiXCR, one entry per CDR3 protein. Among about 540,000 distinct CDR3 sequences, about 13% were seen once, and the ten largest hold 8.5% to 10%. This sample was taken from a study of regulatory T cells in long-lasting Graves disease. Time point: newly diagnosed GD, antithyroid drugs for less than 3 months. The TCR library was made from RNA that had been extracted from PBMCs in TRIzol. These data also formed part of another study, on T cells in Graves' hyperthyroidism and ophthalmopathy. That study reports: During a first-round RT-PCR of the TCR CDR3, the HTBI primer set was used.

The specimen was peripheral blood mononuclear cells (PBMCs), collected at new diagnosis, from a patient treated with antithyroid drugs. This clonotype originated in a man between 25 and 39 years old with Graves disease.

CDR3 residues: CASSSMMTGDIQNEQYF. The CDR3 nucleotides are TGTGCCAGCAGCTCGATGATGACAGGGGACATTCAAAACGAGCAGTACTTC. The chain employs TRBV7-2 and TRBJ2-7; 8 bases agree with TRBD1. The CDR3 covers 17 residues. Per germline, CDR1 SGHTA and CDR2 FQGNSA. Losses at the gene ends were 4 bases for V and 5 bases for J; bases not matched to a gene: 16.